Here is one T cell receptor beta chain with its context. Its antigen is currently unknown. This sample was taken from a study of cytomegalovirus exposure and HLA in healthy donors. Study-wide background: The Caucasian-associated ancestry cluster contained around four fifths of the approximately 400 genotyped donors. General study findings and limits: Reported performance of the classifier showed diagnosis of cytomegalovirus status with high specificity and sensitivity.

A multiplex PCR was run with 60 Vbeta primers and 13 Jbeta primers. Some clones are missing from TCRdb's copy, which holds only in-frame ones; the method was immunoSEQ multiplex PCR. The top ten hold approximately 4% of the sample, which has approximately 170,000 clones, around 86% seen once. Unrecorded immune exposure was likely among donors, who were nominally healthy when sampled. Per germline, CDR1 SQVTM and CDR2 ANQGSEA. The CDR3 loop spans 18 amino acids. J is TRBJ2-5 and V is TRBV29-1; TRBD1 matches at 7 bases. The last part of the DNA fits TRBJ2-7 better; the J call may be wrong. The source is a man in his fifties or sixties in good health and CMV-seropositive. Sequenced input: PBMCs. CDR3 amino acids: CSVGGDAAGTAITYEQYF. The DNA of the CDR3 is TGCAGCGTTGGAGGGGATGCGGCCGGGACAGCGATAACCTACGAGCAGTACTTC.